This T cell receptor (beta chain) was recorded in a study of cytomegalovirus exposure and HLA in healthy donors. Study details: In an earlier analysis, 95 million to 140 million unique TCR beta sequences were found from about 180 million T cells.

Per the germline V gene, CDR1 is LNHNV and CDR2 is YYDKDF (reference sequence). Trimming took 2 bases from V and 6 from J, leaving 11 bases between them. The CDR3 spans 14 residues. Worth noting for this clone: What it recognizes is unknown.

Study-level findings and limits: It was 150 to 200 TCR beta chains that were listed as cytomegalovirus-associated. In a later analysis, most CMV-associated TCR beta chains appeared HLA-restricted. Cytomegalovirus status was reportedly diagnosed by the classifier with high sensitivity and specificity.

The PCR ran on 60 Vbeta and 13 Jbeta primers. Method: immunoSEQ multiplex PCR; TCRdb's copy keeps in-frame clones and lacks some. The data contain about 120,000 clones, 77% of them singletons. Sequenced sample: PBMCs. The J gene is TRBJ1-5, the V gene TRBV15, with D possibly TRBD1 on 5 matching bases. The origin of this receptor is a man aged 18 to 29 in good health and CMV-seropositive. CDR3 in DNA: TGTGCCACCAGCAGACCTGGCGGGACTCAGCCCCAGCATTTT. Amino acids: CATSRPGGTQPQHF.